Each of the 8 T cell receptor beta chains below was sequenced from the same sample in a study of blood T cells in healthy people across ages. For the second PCR, which ran for about 6 to 12 cycles, a sample-barcoded 5' primer and a J-beta primer mix were used. In TCRdb, the 5' RACE reads were re-called with MiXCR into one record per CDR3 protein. The table includes approximately 600,000 distinct CDR3 sequences, around three fifths detected once. Sequencing used blood. These receptors came from a man aged 55 to 69 in good health.

Details on this clonotype: Relative to the germline gene, one junction end is altered; a read error may explain this. The J gene is TRBJ2-6, the V gene TRBV28, with TRBD1 identical over 8 bases. This CDR3 is built from 15 residues. CDR1 and CDR2 (germline): MDHEN, SYDVKM. The CDR3 is CASSRTGSGTNVLTF. In DNA form, the CDR3 reads TGTGCCAGCAGCCGGACAGGGTCTGGGACCAACGTCCTGACTTTC.

This clonotype was seen only a few times. The chain carries TRBV3-1 and TRBJ2-7, with D perhaps matching TRBD2 (6 bases). The CDR3 sequence is 13 residues long. Germline CDR1 and CDR2: LGHDT and YNNKEL (reference sequence). V was trimmed by 3 bases and J by 2 bases, leaving 8 bases between them. The CDR3 here is CASSQGGTYEQYF. CDR3 nucleotides: TGTGCCAGCAGCCAGGGGGGTACCTACGAGCAGTACTTC.

This clonotype was counted between two and nine times. The CDR3 here is CSVGTAALIYEQYF. CDR3 nucleotide sequence: TGCAGCGTAGGGACGGCAGCTTTAATCTACGAGCAGTACTTC. This chain connects TRBV29-1 to TRBJ2-7; D might be TRBD1 or TRBD2, each matching 5 bases. Trimming took 6 bases from V and 3 from J, leaving 18 bases between them. Germline assignment: CDR1 SQVTM and CDR2 ANQGSEA. The CDR3 covers 14 residues.

The V and J genes are TRBV12-3 or TRBV12-4 and TRBJ1-6; D gene uncertain. CDR3 length: 12 amino acids. V was cut by 6 bases and J by 11 bases, with 11 bases left in between. For the CDR3, the DNA is TGTGCCAGCAGCCCAGAAAGGCCACCCCTCCACTTT. Translation gives CASSPERPPLHF.

The chain combines TRBV20-1 with TRBJ1-6; 8 positions match TRBD1. The CDR3 runs 15 residues. The V gene's germline CDR1 is DFQATT and CDR2 SNEGSKA (reference sequence). V shed 3 bases, J shed 7 bases, and the junction held 8 bases outside the gene matches. CDR3 sequence: CSARTQGAGNSPLHF. For the CDR3, the DNA is TGCAGTGCTAGGACCCAGGGGGCCGGGAATTCACCCCTCCACTTT.

The chain has TRBV11-2 and TRBJ2-3, with TRBD2 matching 14 bases. Trimming removed 5 bases from V and 9 bases from J; junction bases left unmatched: 4. The CDR3 loop spans 14 amino acids. CDR1 and CDR2 from the germline V gene are SGHAT and FQNNGV. The CDR3, as DNA: TGTGCCAGCAGCCACGGGACTAGCGGGGGCACGCAGTATTTT. This codes for CASSHGTSGGTQYF.

The chain links TRBV6-5 to TRBJ2-5; D possibly matches TRBD1 or TRBD2 (7 bases each). The CDR3 runs to 15 residues. Trimming took off 5 bases at V and 4 bases at J, with 17 bases between the two ends. The germline V gene has CDR1 MNHEY and CDR2 SVGAGI. The CDR3: CASSRGTAGRETQYF. CDR3 nucleotides: TGTGCCAGCAGTCGCGGGACAGCGGGGCGAGAGACCCAGTACTTC.

This clonotype was found a few times. The chain links TRBV12-3 or TRBV12-4 to TRBJ2-5; 9 nucleotides agree with TRBD2. V was clipped by 7 bases and J by 2 bases; unmatched bases: 11. The CDR3 loop spans 16 amino acids. CDR3 bases: TGTGCCAGCACCCTTCGGCTAGCGGGGACACAAGAGACCCAGTACTTC. Translating gives CASTLRLAGTQETQYF.